The 13 T cell receptor beta chains presented below share a single source sample, sequenced in a study of monozygotic twins with inflammatory bowel disease. TCRdb reprocessed the 5' RACE reads and keeps a single row for each CDR3 protein, giving no DNA. Its table records some 150,000 distinct CDR3 sequences. Sequenced input: blood. The receptors come from a human donor with ulcerative colitis or Crohn's disease, or a healthy co-twin of an affected twin (not recorded which).

This chain joins TRBV5-1 and TRBJ2-7; TCRdb returns TRBD1, unconfirmable since there is no DNA. CDR3 length equals 13 residues. Germline V gene data show CDR1 as SGHRS and CDR2 as YFSETQ. The CDR3 here is CASSHGQGYEQYF.

This chain uses TRBV7-9 with TRBJ1-4; lacking DNA, the TRBD1 call made by TCRdb goes unchecked. The CDR3 is 14 amino acids. The V gene's germline CDR1 is SEHNR and CDR2 FQNEAQ (reference sequence). This CDR3 reads CASSLAGGREKLFF.

The V and J genes are TRBV5-1 and TRBJ2-7; lacking DNA, the TRBD2 call made by TCRdb goes unchecked. The length of the CDR3 is 15 residues. Germline-derived CDR1 and CDR2 are SGHRS and YFSETQ. The CDR3 spells CASSLGDSSIYEQYF.

V is TRBV7-2 and J is TRBJ1-5; with no DNA, the TCRdb D assignment of TRBD1 cannot be verified. This CDR3 is built from 13 residues. Per the germline V gene, CDR1 is SGHTA and CDR2 is FQGNSA. The CDR3 loop reads CASSLQGEQPQHF.

The rearrangement uses TRBV7-2 and TRBJ1-5. The CDR3 loop spans 15 amino acids. Germline CDR1 SGHTA, CDR2 FQGNSA. The CDR3 sequence: CASSLRVLTYQPQHF.

CDR3 loop: CAISSVVTGYEQYF. The V gene is TRBV10-3, the J gene TRBJ2-7. Germline values: CDR1 ENHRY, CDR2 SYGVKD. There are 14 residues in the CDR3.

V is TRBV20-1 and J is TRBJ2-1; as DNA is missing, the TRBD2 call by TCRdb cannot be tested. The CDR3 is 15 residues long. In germline, CDR1 is DFQATT, CDR2 SNEGSKA (reference sequence). This chain's CDR3 is CSASVMGLSYNEQFF.

The rearrangement joins TRBV6-5 to TRBJ1-1. Germline loops: CDR1 MNHEY, CDR2 SVGAGI. This CDR3 spans 13 amino acids. CDR3 loop: CASRLDGNTEAFF.

This sequence joins TRBV5-6 and TRBJ2-5; without DNA, the TCRdb call of TRBD2 cannot be checked. This CDR3 has 15 amino acids. Germline CDR1 is SGHDT and CDR2 is YYEEEE. CDR3 loop: CASSLFERVAETQYF. The full variable domain, in which reference TRBV5-6 and TRBJ2-5 provide the parts outside the CDR3, is DAGVTQSPTHLIKTRGQQVTLRCSPKSGHDTVSWYQQALGQGPQFIFQYYEEEERQRGNFPDRFSGHQFPNYSSELNVNALLLGDSALYLCASSLFERVAETQYFGPGTRLLVL.

V usage is TRBV4-1 and J usage is TRBJ2-4; TCRdb proposes TRBD1, but this gene call is untestable without DNA. Germline V gene lookup returns CDR1 MGHRA and CDR2 YSYEKL. This CDR3 is 15 amino acids long. This CDR3 is CASSPSAVQLNIQYF.

The gene calls are TRBV7-3 and TRBJ2-6. This CDR3 region has 13 residues. Germline CDR1 is SGHTA and CDR2 is FQGTGA. CDR3 residues: CASSPRRVNVLTF.

The chain couples TRBV19 to TRBJ2-1; no DNA is available, so the TRBD1 call from TCRdb remains unchecked. The CDR3 sequence is 14 residues long. The germline V gene has CDR1 LNHDA and CDR2 SQIVND (reference sequence). CDR3 sequence: CASSVTGSYNEQFF.

The rearrangement uses TRBV27 and TRBJ2-1; TCRdb's D call, TRBD1, is unchecked because there is no DNA. CDR1 and CDR2 (germline): MNHEY, SMNVEV (reference sequence). The CDR3 runs 15 residues. The CDR3 loop is CASSPDRGAYNEQFF.